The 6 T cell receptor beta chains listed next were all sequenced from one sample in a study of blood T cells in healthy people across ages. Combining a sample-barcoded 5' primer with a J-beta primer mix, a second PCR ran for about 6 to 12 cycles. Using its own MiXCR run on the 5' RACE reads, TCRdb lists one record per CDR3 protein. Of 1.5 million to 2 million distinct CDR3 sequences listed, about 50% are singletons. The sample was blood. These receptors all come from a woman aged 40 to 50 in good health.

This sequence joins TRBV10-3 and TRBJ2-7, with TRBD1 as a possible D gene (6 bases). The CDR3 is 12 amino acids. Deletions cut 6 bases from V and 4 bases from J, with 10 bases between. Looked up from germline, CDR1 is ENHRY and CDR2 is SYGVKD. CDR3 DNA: TGTGCCATCAGCAAGGGGACATACGAGCAGTACTTC. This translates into CAISKGTYEQYF.

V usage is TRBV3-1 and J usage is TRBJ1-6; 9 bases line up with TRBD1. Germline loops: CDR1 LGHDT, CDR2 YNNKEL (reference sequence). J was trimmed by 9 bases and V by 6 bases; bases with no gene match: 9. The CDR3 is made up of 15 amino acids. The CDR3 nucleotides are TGTGCCAGCAGACGTTCGACAGGGGGGGGTTCACCCCTCCACTTT. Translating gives CASRRSTGGGSPLHF.

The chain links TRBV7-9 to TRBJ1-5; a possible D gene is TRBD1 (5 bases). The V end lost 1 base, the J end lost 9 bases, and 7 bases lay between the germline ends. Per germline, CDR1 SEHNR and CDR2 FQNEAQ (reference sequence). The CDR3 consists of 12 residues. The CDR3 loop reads CASSLGGPPQHF. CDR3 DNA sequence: TGTGCCAGCAGCTTAGGGGGCCCGCCCCAGCATTTT. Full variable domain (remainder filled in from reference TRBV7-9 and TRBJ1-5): DTGVSQNPRHKITKRGQNVTFRCDPISEHNRLYWYRQTLGQGPEFLTYFQNEAQLEKSRLLSDRFSAERPKGSFSTLEIQRTEQGDSAMYLCASSLGGPPQHFGDGTRLSIL.

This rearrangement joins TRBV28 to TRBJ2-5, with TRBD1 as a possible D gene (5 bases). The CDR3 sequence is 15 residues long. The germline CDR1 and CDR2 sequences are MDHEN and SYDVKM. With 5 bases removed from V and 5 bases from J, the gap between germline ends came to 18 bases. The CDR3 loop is CASSLPAWTRETQYF. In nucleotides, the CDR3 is TGTGCCAGCAGTCTACCGGCCTGGACAAGGGAGACCCAGTACTTC.

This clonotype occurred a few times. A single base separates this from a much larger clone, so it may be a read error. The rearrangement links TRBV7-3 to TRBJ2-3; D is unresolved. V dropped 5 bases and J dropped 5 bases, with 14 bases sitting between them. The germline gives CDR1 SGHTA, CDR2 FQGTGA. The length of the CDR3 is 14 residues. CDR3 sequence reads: CASSVSRLQDTQYF. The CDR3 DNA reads TGTGCCAGCAGCGTAAGTAGGTTGCAAGATACGCAGTATTTT.

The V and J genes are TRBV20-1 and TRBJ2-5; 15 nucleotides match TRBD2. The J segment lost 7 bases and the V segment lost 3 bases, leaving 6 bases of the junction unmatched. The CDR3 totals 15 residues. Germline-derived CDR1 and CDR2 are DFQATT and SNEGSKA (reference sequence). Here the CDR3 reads CSASATGLAGGTQYF. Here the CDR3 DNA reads TGCAGTGCTAGTGCTACGGGACTAGCGGGGGGGACCCAGTACTTC.